This record looks at one TCR beta chain sequence and its context. Per the germline V gene, CDR1 is WSHSY and CDR2 is SAAADI. The CDR3 is 17 amino acids. The V segment lost 7 bases and the J segment 5 bases; nucleotides outside the gene matches: 14. The data were taken from a study of blood T cell repertoires in COVID-19. Study details: The United States, Italy and Spain provided the acute and convalescent COVID-19 samples. From T cells, B-cell-depleted T cells, or PBMCs came the material, which was cDNA or gDNA.

Per the original data handling: Estimation of nucleated cell counts relied on the amplification of reference gene primers. Some clones are missing from TCRdb's copy, which holds only in-frame ones; the method was immunoSEQ multiplex PCR. V and J calls and clone size come straight from that table; D and trimming were deduced from the DNA. This sample has just over 150,000 clones, with about 80% found just once. The source of this sequence is a woman of 80 years or more with acute or convalescent COVID-19. J is TRBJ2-1 and V is TRBV10-2; the match to TRBD2 covers 10 bases. Sequencing was carried out using peripheral blood. The CDR3 DNA reads TGCGCCAGCACCAAGCGGGAGGGATATGGTGGAGACAATGAGCAGTTCTTC. Its translation: CASTKREGYGGDNEQFF.